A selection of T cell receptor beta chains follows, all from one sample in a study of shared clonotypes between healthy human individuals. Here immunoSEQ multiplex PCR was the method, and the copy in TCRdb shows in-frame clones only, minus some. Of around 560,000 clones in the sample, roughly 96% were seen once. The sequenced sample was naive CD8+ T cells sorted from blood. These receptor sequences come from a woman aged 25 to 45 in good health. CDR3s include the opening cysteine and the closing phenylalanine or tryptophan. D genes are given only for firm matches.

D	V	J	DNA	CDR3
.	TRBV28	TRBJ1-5	TGTGCCAGCAGTCAACGCTCGTTCTCCAATCAGCCCCAGCATTTT	CASSQRSFSNQPQHF
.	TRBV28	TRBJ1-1	TGTGCCAGCAGTTTGGACCCGGGGACCGTAACAGAAGCTTTCTTT	CASSLDPGTVTEAFF
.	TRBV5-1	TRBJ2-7	TGCGCCAGCAGCTTAGAGGGACCTCTCTACGAGCAGTACTTC	CASSLEGPLYEQYF
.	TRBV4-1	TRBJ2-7	TGCGCCAGCAGCTCGGTCGGACAGAAAACCTACGATGGGCAGTACTTC	CASSSVGQKTYDGQYF
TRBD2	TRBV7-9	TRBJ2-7	TGTGCCAGCACCCGGACTAGCGGGAGGGCCTACGAGCAGTACTTC	CASTRTSGRAYEQYF
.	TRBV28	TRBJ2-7	TGTGCCAGCAGAGCGGGACACCACTACGAGCAGTACTTC	CASRAGHHYEQYF
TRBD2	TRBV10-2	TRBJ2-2	TGCGCCAGCAGTGAGTTTGCGGGAGGGCACACCGGGGAGCTGTTTTTT	CASSEFAGGHTGELFF
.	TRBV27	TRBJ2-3	TGTGCCAGCAGCCTCCTTCAGGGACCCATTTCAGAGGGAGATACGCAGTATTTT	CASSLLQGPISEGDTQYF
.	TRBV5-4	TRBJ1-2	TGTGCCAGCAGCTTGGCCAGGGGCTTTCTGGATGGCTACACCTTC	CASSLARGFLDGYTF
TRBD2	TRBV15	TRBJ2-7	TGTGCCACCAGCCCCAGGGTAGTGCGGGAGTGGGCTTTATCCACCCCCTACGAGCAGTACTTC	CATSPRVVREWALSTPYEQYF
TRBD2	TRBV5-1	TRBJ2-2	TGCGCCAGCCAGCTGGGGCTAGCGGGAGTGAACACCGGGGAGCTGTTTTTT	CASQLGLAGVNTGELFF
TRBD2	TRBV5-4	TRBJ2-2	TGTGCCAGCAGCCTAGCGGGTGGCACCGGGGAGCTGTTTTTT	CASSLAGGTGELFF
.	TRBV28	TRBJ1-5	TGTGCCAGCAGTGAGGACAGAGGGTTCGGACAGCCCCAGCATTTT	CASSEDRGFGQPQHF
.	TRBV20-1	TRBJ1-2	TGCAGTGCTAGAAGCATCTATGGCTACACCTTC	CSARSIYGYTF
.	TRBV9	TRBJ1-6	TGTGCCAGCAGCGTAGGCGTCCTTGGTTCACCCCTCCACTTT	CASSVGVLGSPLHF